This TCR beta chain was sequenced during a study of T cell responses to AZD1222 COVID-19 vaccine. Study summary: Samples with a second dose at about 4 or about 12 weeks were pooled together.

The CDR3 loop spans 14 amino acids. Germline CDR1 reads SGHRS; CDR2 reads YFSETQ. V lost 4 bases and J lost 8, with 15 bases in between. As for this clone: Its target is unknown.

Study-level points and caveats: Baseline serostatus was positive in only a handful of AZD1222 recipients. White British ancestry dominated among donors, who included more females, and clonal diversity was possibly underestimated.

Measured with immunoSEQ multiplex PCR; TCRdb has only the in-frame clones, and not every one. The repertoire has some 160,000 clones, about 92% of them found once; the top ten carry more than 0.8%. This chain connects TRBV5-1 to TRBJ1-4; D call uncertain. The receptor's source is an adult in good health. This sample comprised peripheral blood, obtained on day 0 of AZD1222 vaccination. This chain's CDR3 is CASSRGGSGEKLFF. The CDR3 DNA reads as TGCGCCAGCAGCCGGGGTGGCAGCGGCGAAAAACTGTTTTTT. Full variable domain (rest looked up from reference TRBV5-1 and TRBJ1-4): KAGVTQTPRYLIKTRGQQVTLSCSPISGHRSVSWYQQTPGQGLQFLFEYFSETQRNKGNFPGRFSGRQFSNSRSEMNVSTLELGDSALYLCASSRGGSGEKLFFGSGTQLSVL.